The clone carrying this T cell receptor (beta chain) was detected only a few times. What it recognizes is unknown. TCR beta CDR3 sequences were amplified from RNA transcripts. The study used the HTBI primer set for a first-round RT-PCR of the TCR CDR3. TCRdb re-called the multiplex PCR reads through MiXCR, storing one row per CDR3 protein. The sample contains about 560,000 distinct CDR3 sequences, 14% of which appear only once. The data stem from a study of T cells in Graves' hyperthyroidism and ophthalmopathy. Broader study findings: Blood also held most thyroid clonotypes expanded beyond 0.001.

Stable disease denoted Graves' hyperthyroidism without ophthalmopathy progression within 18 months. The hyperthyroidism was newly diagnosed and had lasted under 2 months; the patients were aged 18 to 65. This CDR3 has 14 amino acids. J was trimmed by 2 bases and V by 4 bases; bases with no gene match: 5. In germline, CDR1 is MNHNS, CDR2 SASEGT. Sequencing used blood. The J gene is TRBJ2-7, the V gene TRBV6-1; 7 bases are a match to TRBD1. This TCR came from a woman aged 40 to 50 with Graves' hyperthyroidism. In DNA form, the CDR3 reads TGTGCCAGCAGTGCTGACAGGGTACCCTACGAGCAGTACTTC. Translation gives CASSADRVPYEQYF.